This passage covers 30 T cell receptor beta chains from one sample sequenced in a study of cytomegalovirus exposure and HLA in healthy donors. Both 60 Vbeta primers and 13 Jbeta primers went into the PCR. Only in-frame clones appear in the TCRdb table, and some are missing; sequencing was by immunoSEQ multiplex PCR. The table records roughly 150,000 clones, about 80% of them present only once. Sequenced sample: PBMCs. These TCRs come from a man under 40 in good health and CMV-seropositive.

The chain recombines TRBV29-1 with TRBJ2-1, with D maybe TRBD1 (5 bases). CDR1 is SQVTM and CDR2 is ANQGSEA in the germline V gene. The CDR3 is 14 residues long. V lost 6 bases to trimming and J lost 4 bases, with 16 bases between them. The CDR3 is CSVVRQRSYNEQFF. CDR3 in DNA: TGCAGCGTAGTCAGACAGAGGAGTTACAATGAGCAGTTCTTC.

V and J are TRBV27 and TRBJ2-7; D perhaps matches TRBD1 (5 bases). The CDR3 contains 15 residues. CDR1 is MNHEY and CDR2 is SMNVEV in the germline V gene (reference sequence). Deletions cut 0 bases from V and 0 bases from J, with 9 bases between. In DNA form, the CDR3 reads TGTGCCAGCAGTTTATCGTTAGGGGTCTCCTACGAGCAGTACTTC. It yields the protein CASSLSLGVSYEQYF.

The chain has TRBV14 and TRBJ1-6; 8 nucleotides match TRBD1. The CDR3 spans 15 residues. Germline values: CDR1 SGHDN, CDR2 FVKESK. The junction had 2 bases not matched to a gene; V was cut back by 2 bases and J by 5 bases. For the CDR3, the DNA is TGTGCCAGCAGCCAACAGGGGGCTCATAATTCACCCCTCCACTTT. This codes for CASSQQGAHNSPLHF.

The J gene is TRBJ1-6, the V gene TRBV21-1. TRBV21-1 is annotated as a pseudogene. This CDR3 has 16 amino acids. In nucleotides, the CDR3 is TGTGCCAGCACCCTGGGAAAGGGAGAGGATAATTCACCCCTCCACTTT. Protein sequence: CASTLGKGEDNSPLHF.

This clone is a singleton in its sample. The chain has TRBV6-5 and TRBJ2-1; a possible D gene is TRBD2 (5 bases). CDR3 size: 15 residues. The germline gives CDR1 MNHEY, CDR2 SVGAGI. The ends were cut back, 3 bases at V and 6 bases at J, with 15 bases in the middle. CDR3 bases: TGTGCCAGCAGTTATTCGTCTAGCCGGGGCAATGAGCAGTTCTTC. Its translation: CASSYSSSRGNEQFF.

The chain joins TRBV2 to TRBJ1-4, with a weak D call TRBD1 (5 bases). Trimming took 6 bases from V and 10 from J, leaving 18 bases between them. Germline assignment: CDR1 SNHLY and CDR2 FYNNEI. CDR3 length equals 14 residues. In DNA, the CDR3 is TGTGCCAGCAGCGATATCAGGGTGATAGGAAAACTGTTTTTT. Translated: CASSDIRVIGKLFF.

This sequence joins TRBV29-1 and TRBJ1-2; D is possibly TRBD1 (6 bases). V lost 7 bases to trimming and J lost 3 bases, with 12 bases between them. The CDR3 length is 12 residues. Germline V lookup: CDR1 SQVTM, CDR2 ANQGSEA. The DNA for the CDR3 is TGCAGCGGAGTACAGGGCGACTATGGCTACACCTTC. This encodes CSGVQGDYGYTF.

The genes are TRBV28 and TRBJ1-1; tentative D call: TRBD1 (5 bases). Trimming cost V 6 bases and J 1 base, with 15 bases left between them. Looked up from germline, CDR1 is MDHEN and CDR2 is SYDVKM. This CDR3 region has 15 residues. CDR3 protein: CASSTPGQGNTEAFF. The CDR3 region has the DNA TGTGCCAGCAGCACTCCTGGGCAGGGGAACACTGAAGCTTTCTTT.

V and J are TRBV30 and TRBJ2-7; 8 nucleotides align to TRBD1. This CDR3 has 14 residues. CDR1 and CDR2 (germline): GTSNPN, SVGIG (reference sequence). With 0 bases clipped from V and 0 bases from J, the junction kept 1 base outside the gene matches. In DNA, the CDR3 is TGTGCCTGGAGTGTGGACAGGGACTCCTACGAGCAGTACTTC. It is translated as CAWSVDRDSYEQYF.

V and J are TRBV2 and TRBJ2-5; 8 nucleotides agree with TRBD2. The DNA end is more similar to TRBJ2-7, so the J call may be wrong. The CDR3 spans 15 residues. CDR1 is SNHLY, CDR2 FYNNEI, per germline. CDR3 in amino acids: CASKFSGVNSYEQYF. The CDR3 bases are TGTGCCAGCAAATTTAGCGGGGTTAACTCCTACGAGCAGTACTTC.

The J gene is TRBJ2-5, the V gene TRBV28, with 14 bases that match TRBD2. The tail of the sequence fits TRBJ2-7 better, so the J call may be wrong. Per the germline V gene, CDR1 is MDHEN and CDR2 is SYDVKM. The CDR3 is 14 amino acids. This CDR3 is CASSRTSGRNEQYF. The CDR3 DNA sequence: TGTGCCAGCAGTCGGACTAGCGGGAGGAACGAGCAGTACTTC.

The CDR3 loop is CASSSAGLGARDTQYF. In DNA form, the CDR3 reads TGTGCCAGCAGTTCCGCTGGACTAGGGGCCAGGGATACGCAGTATTTT. The chain links TRBV6-6 to TRBJ2-3; 7 bases fit TRBD2. Germline CDR1 reads MNHNY; CDR2 reads SVGAGI (reference sequence). CDR3 length: 16 residues. V dropped 4 bases and J dropped 6; count of bases not matched to a gene: 13.

The rearrangement joins TRBV5-1 to TRBJ2-5; 7 positions match TRBD2. Germline V gene sequence: CDR1 SGHRS, CDR2 YFSETQ. The CDR3 covers 15 residues. V lost 3 bases and J lost 0; bases outside the gene matches: 5. This CDR3 reads CASSYSGAYQETQYF. The CDR3, as DNA: TGCGCCAGCAGCTACAGCGGGGCGTACCAAGAGACCCAGTACTTC.

This clone came up a few times. This chain links TRBV29-1 with TRBJ1-2; 8 bases align to TRBD1. This CDR3 region has 18 residues. Trimming took 1 base from V and 0 from J; bases not matched to a gene: 13. Germline values: CDR1 SQVTM, CDR2 ANQGSEA. As DNA, the CDR3 is TGCAGCGTTGAAGCCGGACAGGGTCCACCCTTACCTAACTATGGCTACACCTTC. Protein product: CSVEAGQGPPLPNYGYTF.

J is TRBJ1-5 and V is TRBV19, with D possibly TRBD1 on 6 matching bases. Per germline, CDR1 LNHDA and CDR2 SQIVND (reference sequence). V lost 1 base to trimming and J lost 0 bases, with 19 bases between them. The length of the CDR3 is 19 residues. For the CDR3, the DNA is TGTGCCAGTAGTATAGCCCTAGGGGGAATGACATTTAGCAATCAGCCCCAGCATTTT. It encodes CASSIALGGMTFSNQPQHF.

The chain links TRBV7-2 to TRBJ2-6; D unresolved. This CDR3 spans 14 amino acids. V was trimmed by 3 bases and J by 1 base, leaving 4 bases between them. CDR1 is SGHTA, CDR2 FQGNSA, per germline. The chain's CDR3 is CASSFSSGANVLTF. CDR3 sequence (DNA): TGTGCCAGCAGCTTCAGTTCTGGGGCCAACGTCCTGACTTTC.

A few counts support this clone. The chain is built from TRBV2 and TRBJ2-3; D perhaps matches TRBD2 (6 bases). The CDR3 sequence is 14 residues long. In germline, CDR1 is SNHLY, CDR2 FYNNEI. Trimming left V 8 bases short and J 2 bases short, with 14 bases between. The CDR3 region is CASSLASSTDTQYF. The CDR3 coding sequence is TGTGCCAGCTCTCTAGCGAGCTCCACAGATACGCAGTATTTT. The full variable domain, in which reference TRBV2 and TRBJ2-3 provide the parts outside the CDR3, is EPEVTQTPSHQVTQMGQEVILRCVPISNHLYFYWYRQILGQKVEFLVSFYNNEISEKSEIFDDQFSVERPDGSNFTLKIRSTKLEDSAMYFCASSLASSTDTQYFGPGTRLTVL.

CDR3: CASRLQRGGSTDTQYF. CDR3 bases: TGTGCCAGCAGACTCCAGCGGGGGGGTAGCACAGATACGCAGTATTTT. The V and J genes are TRBV11-2 and TRBJ2-3; the match to TRBD2 covers 10 bases. The germline gives CDR1 SGHAT, CDR2 FQNNGV. The V segment lost 6 bases and the J segment 0 bases; nucleotides outside the gene matches: 6. This CDR3 region has 16 residues.

The J gene is TRBJ2-7, the V gene TRBV4-1, with D possibly being TRBD2 (5 bases). CDR1 and CDR2 from the germline V gene are MGHRA and YSYEKL. The CDR3 consists of 15 residues. V lost 4 bases to trimming and J lost 2 bases, with 15 bases between them. DNA of the CDR3: TGCGCCAGCAGCCCTCTCCTCGGGAACGCCTACGAGCAGTACTTC. Its protein is CASSPLLGNAYEQYF.

V usage is TRBV5-1 and J usage is TRBJ2-7, with a possible D match to TRBD1 (5 bases). Germline assignment: CDR1 SGHRS and CDR2 YFSETQ. V gave up 0 bases and J gave up 3 bases, with 10 bases separating them. The CDR3 length is 14 residues. In DNA, the CDR3 is TGCGCCAGCAGCTTGGGGGCGCAGGGCTACGAGCAGTACTTC. Translated: CASSLGAQGYEQYF.

The sample holds a few counts of this clone. The chain links TRBV4-3 to TRBJ1-2; D is perhaps TRBD1 (5 bases). V was trimmed by 3 bases and J by 0 bases, leaving 17 bases between them. Germline V gene lookup returns CDR1 LGHNA and CDR2 YSLEER. This CDR3 comprises 17 residues. The CDR3 here is CASSQGGQGEANYGYTF. In nucleotides, the CDR3 is TGCGCCAGCAGCCAGGGAGGGCAGGGAGAAGCTAACTATGGCTACACCTTC.

The V gene is TRBV29-1, the J gene TRBJ2-4, with D maybe TRBD1 (6 bases). This CDR3 spans 13 amino acids. Per germline, CDR1 SQVTM and CDR2 ANQGSEA. V shed 8 bases and J shed 6 bases, with 17 bases lying between them. CDR3 sequence: CSIVQGAGNIQYF. CDR3 DNA sequence: TGCAGCATAGTACAGGGTGCCGGAAACATTCAGTACTTC.

V and J are TRBV4-1 and TRBJ2-5, with D perhaps matching TRBD2 (6 bases). The J call may be mistaken, given a closer DNA end match to TRBJ2-7. CDR3 length: 16 residues. Germline V gives CDR1 MGHRA, CDR2 YSYEKL. This chain's CDR3 is CASSQDGAGKRGEQYF. DNA for the CDR3: TGCGCCAGCAGCCAAGATGGGGCGGGAAAGAGGGGCGAGCAGTACTTC.

V is TRBV27 and J is TRBJ1-1; tentatively, D is TRBD1 (5 bases). This CDR3 spans 12 amino acids. Per germline, CDR1 MNHEY and CDR2 SMNVEV (reference sequence). Trimming pared 6 bases from V and 9 bases from J, leaving 14 bases between. The CDR3 DNA is TGTGCCAGCAGCGGGGGGAGGGGAAAAGCTTTCTTT. Translating it yields CASSGGRGKAFF.

The rearrangement uses TRBV7-2 and TRBJ1-4; tentative D call: TRBD1 (5 bases). V gave up 2 bases and J gave up 7 bases, with 17 bases separating them. CDR1 and CDR2 (germline): SGHTA, FQGNSA. CDR3 size: 16 residues. CDR3 amino acids: CASSLQSGGKGEKLFF. The DNA for the CDR3 is TGTGCCAGCAGCTTACAGTCGGGGGGGAAGGGTGAAAAACTGTTTTTT.

This clone was found a few times. This rearrangement joins TRBV5-1 to TRBJ1-4, with a possible D match to TRBD1 (5 bases). The length of the CDR3 is 13 residues. The ends were cut back, 8 bases at V and 5 bases at J, with 13 bases in the middle. Germline values: CDR1 SGHRS, CDR2 YFSETQ. The CDR3 loop reads CASGGGPNEKLFF. CDR3 in DNA: TGCGCCAGTGGCGGGGGTCCCAATGAAAAACTGTTTTTT.

V is TRBV14 and J is TRBJ2-3; D is ambiguous. This CDR3 is 14 amino acids long. Trimming stripped 4 bases from V and 0 bases from J, with 8 bases between. CDR1 and CDR2 from the germline V gene are SGHDN and FVKESK. Here the CDR3 reads CASSPWASTDTQYF. The CDR3 DNA sequence: TGTGCCAGCAGCCCGTGGGCTAGCACAGATACGCAGTATTTT.

This clone appeared once. The V call is TRBV5-6, the J call TRBJ1-2; maybe TRBD1 (6 bases). The CDR3 totals 15 residues. V lost 0 bases, J lost 5 bases, and 14 bases lay in between. Germline loops: CDR1 SGHDT, CDR2 YYEEEE. The CDR3 DNA reads TGTGCCAGCAGCTTGGCAGGGGTCTCAACTTATGGCTACACCTTC. Its translation: CASSLAGVSTYGYTF. The whole variable domain, filled in from reference TRBV5-6 and TRBJ1-2, reads DAGVTQSPTHLIKTRGQQVTLRCSPKSGHDTVSWYQQALGQGPQFIFQYYEEEERQRGNFPDRFSGHQFPNYSSELNVNALLLGDSALYLCASSLAGVSTYGYTFGSGTRLTVV.

This clone turned up a few times. This sequence joins TRBV4-3 and TRBJ2-2; D is possibly TRBD1 (6 bases). The V end was cut by 4 bases, the J end by 6 bases, with 12 bases between. The CDR3 runs 14 residues. The V gene's germline CDR1 is LGHNA and CDR2 YSLEER. CDR3 sequence (DNA): TGCGCCAGCAGCCGCATCAGGGGTCCCGGGGAGCTGTTTTTT. Amino acid sequence: CASSRIRGPGELFF.

This chain joins TRBV7-6 and TRBJ2-7; 8 positions match TRBD1. Per the germline V gene, CDR1 is SGHVS and CDR2 is FNYEAQ. Trimming removed 1 base from V and 4 bases from J; junction bases left unmatched: 9. This CDR3 is 16 amino acids long. The CDR3 reads CASSLEVAGGGYEQYF. Here the CDR3 DNA reads TGTGCCAGCAGCTTAGAGGTGGCAGGGGGCGGTTACGAGCAGTACTTC.